A single sample gave rise to the 27 T cell receptor beta chains below, sequenced in a study of blood T cell repertoires in COVID-19. The method was immunoSEQ multiplex PCR; TCRdb's version includes in-frame clones alone and lacks a portion of them. Of about 250,000 clones in the sample, about 84% are singletons; the top ten hold approximately 6%. Sequencing used peripheral blood. These receptors all stem from an elderly woman with COVID-19, enrolled during active disease.

The chain couples TRBV6-1 to TRBJ2-2, with 7 bases fitting TRBD1. V was clipped by 0 bases and J by 6 bases; unmatched bases: 7. There are 16 residues in the CDR3. Germline V gene lookup returns CDR1 MNHNS and CDR2 SASEGT. The CDR3 is CASSEAEQGFAGELFF. DNA for the CDR3: TGTGCCAGCAGTGAAGCTGAACAGGGGTTCGCCGGGGAGCTGTTTTTT.

The chain couples TRBV7-2 to TRBJ1-6; D unclear. Looked up from germline, CDR1 is SGHTA and CDR2 is FQGNSA. Trimming left V 2 bases short and J 9 bases short, with 14 bases between. The CDR3 totals 15 residues. The CDR3 loop is CASSLLTTMGSPLHF. The CDR3 DNA is TGTGCCAGCAGCTTATTGACAACCATGGGTTCACCCCTCCACTTT.

This chain uses TRBV11-2 with TRBJ2-3; perhaps TRBD1 as D (6 bases). Germline values: CDR1 SGHAT, CDR2 FQNNGV. Trimming stripped 4 bases from V and 3 bases from J, with 14 bases between. The CDR3 consists of 15 residues. In DNA, the CDR3 is TGTGCCAGCAGCTCAACAGGGCGGATTACAGATACGCAGTATTTT. Protein: CASSSTGRITDTQYF.

The rearrangement links TRBV24-1 to TRBJ1-2, with a weak D call TRBD1 (5 bases). Germline loops: CDR1 KGHDR, CDR2 SFDVKD. V was shortened by 3 bases and J by 4 bases, with 8 bases between the two germline ends. The CDR3 spans 13 residues. The CDR3 protein is CATSDNDSYGYTF. CDR3 in DNA: TGTGCCACCAGTGATAACGACAGCTATGGCTACACCTTC.

The V call is TRBV3-1 (or the pseudogene TRBV3-2), the J call TRBJ1-1; 9 bases are a match to TRBD1. V dropped 6 bases and J dropped 4; count of bases not matched to a gene: 3. Germline CDR1 reads LGHDT; CDR2 reads YNNKEL (reference sequence). The CDR3 loop spans 13 amino acids. CDR3 sequence reads: CASSSTGGTEAFF. The CDR3 coding sequence is TGTGCCAGCAGTTCGACAGGGGGCACTGAAGCTTTCTTT.

The V gene is TRBV12-3 or TRBV12-4, the J gene TRBJ1-1; D unclear. There are 13 residues in the CDR3. V shed 7 bases and J shed 1 base, with 10 bases lying between them. The CDR3 loop is CASTQRGNTEAFF. In nucleotides, the CDR3 is TGTGCCAGCACACAAAGAGGGAACACTGAAGCTTTCTTT.

This clone was counted a single time. The chain combines TRBV4-3 with TRBJ1-2; 9 nucleotides agree with TRBD1. With 1 base clipped from V and 7 bases from J, the junction kept 13 bases outside the gene matches. Germline values: CDR1 LGHNA, CDR2 YSLEER. The CDR3 contains 17 residues. The CDR3 region is CASSQGTGQGFIGGYTF. CDR3 nucleotides: TGCGCCAGCAGCCAAGGAACTGGACAGGGGTTTATTGGTGGCTACACCTTC.

This clone appeared once. The V gene is TRBV4-1, the J gene TRBJ1-2; maybe TRBD1 (6 bases). This CDR3 is built from 16 residues. Germline values: CDR1 MGHRA, CDR2 YSYEKL. The V gene lost 0 bases and the J gene lost 3 bases, with 14 bases spanning the gap. The CDR3 region has the DNA TGCGCCAGCAGCCAAGATAATCAGGGGCAATACTATGGCTACACCTTC. Translation: CASSQDNQGQYYGYTF.

V is TRBV6-5 and J is TRBJ2-1; 14 bases are a match to TRBD2. Germline values: CDR1 MNHEY, CDR2 SVGAGI. J was trimmed by 6 bases and V by 4 bases; bases with no gene match: 5. The CDR3 is 16 amino acids. The CDR3 bases are TGTGCCAGCAGTTTCTCGACTAGCGGGGGGGCCAATGAGCAGTTCTTC. It yields the protein CASSFSTSGGANEQFF.

A word on this clone: This same CDR3 is encoded by further DNA sequences in the sample. The gene calls are TRBV2 and TRBJ1-1; 7 positions match TRBD1. The CDR3 is 14 amino acids. Germline CDR1 and CDR2: SNHLY and FYNNEI. V trimming: 1 base; J trimming: 4 bases; junction bases outside the gene matches: 3. Here the CDR3 reads CASSEDRGGTEAFF. The DNA of the CDR3 is TGTGCCAGCAGTGAAGACAGGGGAGGCACTGAAGCTTTCTTT.

The DNA of the CDR3 is TGTGCCAGTAGTACCCGGGACAGGGGCACAGATACGCAGTATTTT. Translating it yields CASSTRDRGTDTQYF. This rearrangement joins TRBV19 to TRBJ2-3; TRBD1 agrees at 9 bases. CDR1 is LNHDA, CDR2 SQIVND, per germline (reference sequence). The CDR3 spans 15 residues. Germline trimming cut 4 bases from V and 1 base from J; bases unmatched to any gene: 3.

The chain employs TRBV7-9 and TRBJ1-1; D gene unclear. CDR1 and CDR2 from the germline V gene are SEHNR and FQNEAQ (reference sequence). With 7 bases removed from V and 2 bases from J, the gap between germline ends came to 8 bases. The CDR3 has 12 amino acids. For the CDR3, the DNA is TGTGCCAGCACAATACAAAACACTGAAGCTTTCTTT. This translates into CASTIQNTEAFF.

V gene TRBV7-2 combines with J gene TRBJ1-5; D may be TRBD1 (5 bases). This CDR3 spans 17 amino acids. Germline-derived CDR1 and CDR2 are SGHTA and FQGNSA. V lost 2 bases, J lost 0 bases, and 14 bases lay in between. The CDR3 nucleotides are TGTGCCAGCAGCTTACTGGCTTGGAGGGGTAGCAATCAGCCCCAGCATTTT. Translating gives CASSLLAWRGSNQPQHF.

CDR3 nucleotide sequence: TGTGCCATCAGTCCGGGACAGGGATTCGACGAGCAGTACTTC. This gives the protein CAISPGQGFDEQYF. V usage is TRBV10-3 and J usage is TRBJ2-7; TRBD1 agrees at 9 bases. CDR1 is ENHRY and CDR2 is SYGVKD in the germline V gene. J was trimmed by 5 bases and V by 5 bases; bases with no gene match: 7. The CDR3 covers 14 residues.

There are a few counts of this clone. V usage is TRBV7-9 and J usage is TRBJ1-1, with 7 bases lining up with TRBD1. V shed 7 bases and J 5 bases; nucleotides not matched to a gene: 13. This CDR3 has 15 amino acids. Germline CDR1 and CDR2: SEHNR and FQNEAQ (reference sequence). Here the CDR3 reads CASTTTQGGRTEAFF. CDR3 DNA sequence: TGTGCCAGCACCACAACCCAAGGGGGCCGGACTGAAGCTTTCTTT.

The chain couples TRBV15 to TRBJ2-1, with 10 bases lining up with TRBD1. The CDR3 consists of 16 residues. Germline V lookup: CDR1 LNHNV, CDR2 YYDKDF (reference sequence). The V and J ends lost 5 bases and 4 bases, in that order; junction bases with no gene match: 8. CDR3 in DNA: TGTGCCACCAGCGCGTCGACAGGGGGCGATTACAATGAGCAGTTCTTC. Amino acids: CATSASTGGDYNEQFF.

The chain is built from TRBV25-1 and TRBJ1-2; TRBD1 matches at 7 bases. Germline V lookup: CDR1 MGHDK, CDR2 SYGVNS. The V segment lost 4 bases and the J segment 4 bases; nucleotides outside the gene matches: 6. The CDR3 is 14 amino acids. In DNA, the CDR3 is TGTGCCAGCAGTGGTCCGGGACAGTTCTATGGCTACACCTTC. Translation gives CASSGPGQFYGYTF.

This chain links TRBV5-4 with TRBJ1-1; 7 bases match TRBD1. This CDR3 spans 15 amino acids. Per germline, CDR1 SGHNT and CDR2 YYREEE (reference sequence). V was pared by 2 bases and J by 2 bases, with 6 bases of the junction left unmatched. In nucleotides, the CDR3 is TGTGCCAGCAGCTTAGGGGGCGGAAAAAACACTGAAGCTTTCTTT. The encoded protein is CASSLGGGKNTEAFF.

This clone has just a few counts. The genes are TRBV28 and TRBJ1-1; D is unclear. The V gene lost 0 bases and the J gene lost 9 bases, with 8 bases spanning the gap. Germline assignment: CDR1 MDHEN and CDR2 SYDVKM. The CDR3 length is 12 residues. The CDR3 is CASSLWADKAFF. The CDR3 region has the DNA TGTGCCAGCAGTTTATGGGCCGATAAAGCTTTCTTT.

This chain uses TRBV7-9 with TRBJ1-5, with D uncertain. The CDR3 loop spans 15 amino acids. CDR1 SEHNR and CDR2 FQNEAQ come from the germline V gene (reference sequence). V was clipped by 2 bases and J by 7 bases, with 15 bases between them. The CDR3 here is CASSLSNREGQPQHF. The CDR3 nucleotides read TGTGCCAGCAGCTTAAGCAATCGGGAAGGGCAGCCCCAGCATTTT. The entire variable domain, with the rest obtained from reference TRBV7-9 and TRBJ1-5, is as follows: DTGVSQNPRHKITKRGQNVTFRCDPISEHNRLYWYRQTLGQGPEFLTYFQNEAQLEKSRLLSDRFSAERPKGSFSTLEIQRTEQGDSAMYLCASSLSNREGQPQHFGDGTRLSIL.

The rearrangement links TRBV3-1 (or the pseudogene TRBV3-2) to TRBJ2-5; 10 bases align to TRBD2. The CDR3 loop spans 15 amino acids. Germline loops: CDR1 LGHDT, CDR2 YNNKEL (reference sequence). V lost 2 bases, J lost 3 bases, and 3 bases stayed unmatched. The CDR3 DNA follows: TGTGCCAGCAGCCAACTAGCGGGGGTTAAAGAGACCCAGTACTTC. Its protein is CASSQLAGVKETQYF.

The chain has TRBV30 and TRBJ1-5, with 7 bases lining up with TRBD1. The CDR3 is 15 residues long. The trim removed 1 base at V and 0 bases at J, leaving 3 bases unmatched. Germline V CDR1 and CDR2: GTSNPN, SVGIG (reference sequence). The CDR3 loop is CAWSDRGYSNQPQHF. CDR3 bases: TGTGCCTGGAGTGACAGGGGATATAGCAATCAGCCCCAGCATTTT.

The rearrangement uses TRBV7-9 and TRBJ2-1; D not certain. Germline V gene data show CDR1 as SEHNR and CDR2 as FQNEAQ (reference sequence). The V end was cut by 5 bases, the J end by 3 bases, with 14 bases between. The CDR3 is made up of 15 amino acids. The CDR3 sequence is CASSPLGGRYNEQFF. The CDR3 nucleotides are TGTGCCAGCAGCCCCCTAGGTGGCCGCTACAATGAGCAGTTCTTC. The full variable domain, rest sourced from reference TRBV7-9 and TRBJ2-1, is DTGVSQNPRHKITKRGQNVTFRCDPISEHNRLYWYRQTLGQGPEFLTYFQNEAQLEKSRLLSDRFSAERPKGSFSTLEIQRTEQGDSAMYLCASSPLGGRYNEQFFGPGTRLTVL.

The rearrangement uses TRBV6-6 and TRBJ2-7; D is perhaps TRBD2 (5 bases). Trimming left V 2 bases short and J 5 bases short, with 13 bases between. Germline V lookup: CDR1 MNHNY, CDR2 SVGAGI (reference sequence). There are 14 residues in the CDR3. CDR3 loop: CASSYGAGKDEQYV. The CDR3 DNA sequence: TGTGCCAGCAGTTACGGTGCGGGTAAAGACGAGCAGTACGTC.

The V and J genes are TRBV2 and TRBJ2-3, with 11 bases matching TRBD2. The CDR3 is 18 residues long. The V gene's germline CDR1 is SNHLY and CDR2 FYNNEI. V lost 4 bases and J lost 5; bases outside the gene matches: 14. The CDR3 is CASSGVPLAGGPVDTQYF. The CDR3 DNA is TGTGCCAGCAGTGGAGTCCCGTTAGCGGGGGGGCCCGTAGATACGCAGTATTTT.

The CDR3 region is CASSPPGLAETQYF. The CDR3 DNA follows: TGTGCCAGTAGTCCTCCGGGACTAGCAGAGACCCAGTACTTC. This chain joins TRBV19 and TRBJ2-5, with 9 bases that match TRBD2. The trim removed 5 bases at V and 4 bases at J, leaving 5 bases unmatched. The CDR3 contains 14 residues. Germline loops: CDR1 LNHDA, CDR2 SQIVND (reference sequence).

This rearrangement joins TRBV2 to TRBJ1-5; 9 bases align to TRBD1. The junction had 0 bases not matched to a gene; V was cut back by 4 bases and J by 2 bases. The CDR3 extends over 14 amino acids. Germline loops: CDR1 SNHLY, CDR2 FYNNEI. The CDR3 reads CASSGQGGNQPQHF. CDR3 coding DNA: TGTGCCAGCAGTGGACAGGGGGGCAATCAGCCCCAGCATTTT.